This T cell receptor beta chain emerged from a study of graft-versus-host responses after intestinal transplantation. This clone has more than one count but fewer than ten. CDR3 size: 16 residues. In germline, CDR1 is SGHVT, CDR2 SQSDAQ. V was cut by 5 bases and J by 4 bases, with 17 bases left in between. Sequencing used immunoSEQ multiplex PCR; TCRdb keeps in-frame clones, though not all of them. The sample shows about 29,000 clones, around nine tenths of them seen only once. The source material was PBMCs, sampled 450 to 460 days after intestinal transplantation. The chain has TRBV7-4 and TRBJ2-2, with D possibly matching TRBD2 (5 bases). The receptor was isolated from a human patient who received an intestinal transplant, so some T cells may come from the graft donor. CDR3 coding DNA: TGTGCCAGCAGCCCACATCCCGGGATGGCCACCGGGGAGCTGTTTTTT. It encodes CASSPHPGMATGELFF.